Below, 27 T cell receptor beta chains from the same sample are listed, as sequenced in a study of cytomegalovirus exposure and HLA in healthy donors (dated by TCRdb to 2016 to 2017). The protocol used for the library was the immunoSEQ multiplex PCR assay. TCRdb carries this immuneACCESS record with in-frame sequences only. Its versions omit some clonotypes, under half of them owing to an unresolved V gene in the studies checked, with the rest unexplained. Here the sample has 110,000 to 150,000 clones; over 80% occur a single time. 6.2% of the sample comes from the top ten. The sequencing sample was made of PBMCs. The receptors here all came from a woman in her 30s in good health and CMV-seropositive.

This clone was observed once. The chain joins TRBV2 to TRBJ2-5; D uncertain. V lost 7 bases, J lost 5 bases, and 14 bases lay in between. This CDR3 spans 13 amino acids. The germline CDR1 and CDR2 sequences are SNHLY and FYNNEI. The CDR3 coding sequence is TGTGCCAGCAACGCGGCTAGTTGGGAGACCCAGTACTTC. Translating gives CASNAASWETQYF.

The chain uses TRBV28 and TRBJ2-5; weak D call: TRBD1 (6 bases). CDR3 length equals 12 residues. V lost 6 bases to trimming and J lost 8 bases, with 13 bases between them. Germline CDR1 MDHEN, CDR2 SYDVKM. The CDR3 is CASRGHSVTQYF. CDR3 nucleotide sequence: TGTGCCAGCAGGGGACATTCAGTCACCCAGTACTTC.

V usage is TRBV9 and J usage is TRBJ2-7, with 12 bases fitting TRBD1. V lost 3 bases to trimming and J lost 5 bases; unmatched junction nucleotides: 6. This CDR3 contains 15 residues. The germline gives CDR1 SGDLS, CDR2 YYNGEE. CDR3 amino acids: CASSARDRGPDEQYF. The CDR3 DNA reads TGTGCCAGCAGCGCGAGGGACAGGGGGCCGGACGAGCAGTACTTC.

The rearrangement joins TRBV5-1 to TRBJ2-2; 7 nucleotides align to TRBD2. The CDR3 length is 14 residues. The junction had 6 bases not matched to a gene; V was cut back by 4 bases and J by 6 bases. Germline V gene data show CDR1 as SGHRS and CDR2 as YFSETQ. The CDR3 loop reads CASSREAVPGELFF. As DNA, the CDR3 is TGCGCCAGCAGCCGGGAGGCGGTTCCCGGGGAGCTGTTTTTT.

V is TRBV19 and J is TRBJ2-3; D gene uncertain. The CDR3 loop spans 15 amino acids. Germline loops: CDR1 LNHDA, CDR2 SQIVND (reference sequence). V shed 4 bases and J shed 3 bases, with 14 bases lying between them. The chain's CDR3 is CASSNSPAPTDTQYF. In DNA, the CDR3 is TGTGCCAGTAGTAATTCCCCCGCGCCAACAGATACGCAGTATTTT.

In this sample, this clone turned up a few times. The V and J genes are TRBV2 and TRBJ1-2; D remains ambiguous. The CDR3 covers 12 residues. From germline, CDR1 is SNHLY and CDR2 FYNNEI. Trimming cost V 3 bases and J 4 bases, with 6 bases left between them. The CDR3 DNA reads TGTGCCAGCAGTGAGGGCTCCTATGGCTACACCTTC. This translates into CASSEGSYGYTF.

V gene TRBV15 combines with J gene TRBJ2-3; 7 bases align to TRBD1. CDR3 length: 14 residues. The V and J ends lost 6 bases and 3 bases, in that order; junction bases with no gene match: 6. Germline V CDR1 and CDR2: LNHNV, YYDKDF (reference sequence). DNA for the CDR3: TGTGCCACCAGGACCGGGACAGTTACAGATACGCAGTATTTT. Translated, it gives CATRTGTVTDTQYF.

This clone was counted once. This chain uses TRBV6-5 with TRBJ2-1; TRBD2 might be the D (5 bases). V lost 6 bases and J 9 bases, leaving 15 bases between the germline ends. This CDR3 spans 13 amino acids. The germline V gene has CDR1 MNHEY and CDR2 SVGAGI. The CDR3 sequence is CASRHTRTGEQFF. CDR3 bases: TGTGCCAGCAGGCACACTAGGACGGGTGAGCAGTTCTTC.

The gene calls are TRBV5-1 and TRBJ2-2; D call uncertain. The CDR3 covers 16 residues. Trimming pared 0 bases from V and 1 base from J, leaving 10 bases between. Germline loops: CDR1 SGHRS, CDR2 YFSETQ. CDR3 bases: TGCGCCAGCAGCTTGGAGGTCCTAGGGAACACCGGGGAGCTGTTTTTT. Encoded protein: CASSLEVLGNTGELFF.

CDR3 in amino acids: CASSATGEDGYTF. CDR3 in DNA: TGCGCCAGCAGCGCGACAGGGGAGGATGGCTACACCTTC. This rearrangement joins TRBV5-1 to TRBJ1-2; 8 bases map to TRBD1. Trimming removed 4 bases from V and 6 bases from J; junction bases left unmatched: 5. CDR1 and CDR2 (germline): SGHRS, YFSETQ. The CDR3 consists of 13 residues.

This chain joins TRBV7-3 and TRBJ2-3; 9 bases agree with TRBD2. The CDR3 runs 16 residues. Germline values: CDR1 SGHTA, CDR2 FQGTGA. Trimming cost V 6 bases and J 1 base; bases outside gene matches: 8. CDR3 in DNA: TGTGCCAGCAGTCGTAGCGGGAGAGGGGGCACAGATACGCAGTATTTT. It specifies CASSRSGRGGTDTQYF.

The V and J genes are TRBV5-6 and TRBJ1-2; 7 nucleotides agree with TRBD1. The CDR3 has 19 amino acids. V was clipped by 2 bases and J by 4 bases; unmatched bases: 20. Germline CDR1 and CDR2: SGHDT and YYEEEE. The CDR3 nucleotides are TGTGCCAGCAGCTTTTACTCGACAACACTCCAGGGGGACGCCTATGGCTACACCTTC. Its protein is CASSFYSTTLQGDAYGYTF.

The rearrangement joins TRBV5-1 to TRBJ2-5; the match to TRBD2 covers 8 bases. V shed 6 bases and J 5 bases; nucleotides not matched to a gene: 9. This CDR3 has 14 residues. The germline V gene has CDR1 SGHRS and CDR2 YFSETQ. The DNA for the CDR3 is TGCGCCAGCACACCCGGGGGGGCGTGGGAGACCCAGTACTTC. Protein: CASTPGGAWETQYF.

The rearrangement uses TRBV27 and TRBJ2-7; D is unclear. CDR3 length: 14 amino acids. The germline gives CDR1 MNHEY, CDR2 SMNVEV (reference sequence). V was shortened by 5 bases and J by 0 bases, with 11 bases between the two germline ends. CDR3 loop: CASSPLESSYEQYF. In DNA form, the CDR3 reads TGTGCCAGCAGTCCCTTGGAGAGCTCCTACGAGCAGTACTTC.

This clone occurred once. V usage is TRBV29-1 and J usage is TRBJ2-3; D may be TRBD2 (5 bases). The CDR3 has 12 amino acids. Germline V CDR1 and CDR2: SQVTM, ANQGSEA. Trimming left V 6 bases short and J 4 bases short, with 11 bases between. CDR3 nucleotides: TGCAGCGTCCCGAGTAGCGCAGATACGCAGTATTTT. This codes for CSVPSSADTQYF.

This clone was seen a few times. This rearrangement joins TRBV15 to TRBJ1-5; D is unresolved. The V gene lost 3 bases and the J gene lost 4 bases, with 10 bases spanning the gap. Per the germline V gene, CDR1 is LNHNV and CDR2 is YYDKDF (reference sequence). This CDR3 spans 14 amino acids. CDR3 loop: CATSSNRENQPQHF. The CDR3 DNA reads TGTGCCACCAGCAGTAATCGGGAAAATCAGCCCCAGCATTTT.

This clone is a singleton in its sample. The chain is built from TRBV18 and TRBJ2-1, with 10 bases lining up with TRBD2. J gave up 7 bases and V 3 bases, and 12 bases lay outside the gene matches. CDR1 and CDR2 (germline): KGHSH, LQKENI. This CDR3 contains 17 residues. CDR3 region: CASSPLGGLAGANEQFF. The DNA for the CDR3 is TGTGCCAGCTCACCGTTGGGAGGGCTAGCGGGAGCTAATGAGCAGTTCTTC. Together with reference TRBV18 and TRBJ2-1, the CDR3 gives the full variable domain: NAGVMQNPRHLVRRRGQEARLRCSPMKGHSHVYWYRQLPEEGLKFMVYLQKENIIDESGMPKERFSAEFPKEGPSILRIQQVVRGDSAAYFCASSPLGGLAGANEQFFGPGTRLTVL.

The J gene is TRBJ2-7, the V gene TRBV6-5; a possible D gene is TRBD1 (5 bases). Germline V gene data show CDR1 as MNHEY and CDR2 as SVGAGI. V lost 6 bases and J 4 bases, leaving 13 bases between the germline ends. This CDR3 has 13 amino acids. The CDR3 nucleotides are TGTGCCAGCAGCCGGTATTCAGGGTACGAGCAGTACTTC. It codes for CASSRYSGYEQYF.

The V and J genes are TRBV2 and TRBJ1-6; TRBD1 matches 10 bases. Germline CDR1 reads SNHLY; CDR2 reads FYNNEI. J lost 8 bases, V lost 6 bases, and 16 bases had no gene match. The CDR3 is made up of 18 amino acids. In DNA form, the CDR3 reads TGTGCCAGCAGCGCCCCCCAGGGACAGGGGAATTATGATTCACCCCTCCACTTT. It encodes CASSAPQGQGNYDSPLHF.

This clone was seen a few times. This chain uses TRBV5-4 with TRBJ2-5, with 8 bases matching TRBD2. Germline CDR1 is SGHNT and CDR2 is YYREEE (reference sequence). The CDR3 is made up of 15 amino acids. The V and J ends lost 1 base and 4 bases, in that order; junction bases with no gene match: 6. CDR3 residues: CASSLRGGRLETQYF. The DNA of the CDR3 is TGTGCCAGCAGCTTGAGGGGCGGGAGGTTAGAGACCCAGTACTTC.

The chain combines TRBV7-9 with TRBJ2-6; D uncertain. Germline V CDR1 and CDR2: SEHNR, FQNEAQ (reference sequence). This CDR3 region has 18 residues. Deletions cut 5 bases from V and 0 bases from J, with 17 bases between. DNA for the CDR3: TGTGCCAGCAGCCCCAACATCCGGGTCCCCTCTGGGGCCAACGTCCTGACTTTC. Translating gives CASSPNIRVPSGANVLTF.

V is TRBV9 and J is TRBJ2-5, with TRBD1 identical over 9 bases. This CDR3 comprises 13 residues. Germline loops: CDR1 SGDLS, CDR2 YYNGEE. Trimming took 3 bases from V and 3 from J; bases not matched to a gene: 0. CDR3 sequence (DNA): TGTGCCAGCAGCGGGGACAGGGAAGAGACCCAGTACTTC. Encoded protein: CASSGDREETQYF.

The chain has TRBV6-1 and TRBJ2-7; a weak D match, TRBD2 (5 bases). This CDR3 spans 13 amino acids. Trimming stripped 5 bases from V and 3 bases from J, with 11 bases between. CDR1 and CDR2 (germline): MNHNS, SASEGT. CDR3 DNA: TGTGCCAGCAGTTTTAGCGCGCACTACGAGCAGTACTTC. Amino acid sequence: CASSFSAHYEQYF.

This chain uses TRBV28 with TRBJ1-5, with D tentatively TRBD1 (6 bases). There are 16 residues in the CDR3. The ends were cut back, 2 bases at V and 0 bases at J, with 11 bases in the middle. Per the germline V gene, CDR1 is MDHEN and CDR2 is SYDVKM. For the CDR3, the DNA is TGTGCCAGCAGTTTAATCCAGGGGATTAGCAATCAGCCCCAGCATTTT. Amino acids: CASSLIQGISNQPQHF.

The chain uses TRBV9 and TRBJ2-7, with 8 bases lining up with TRBD1. Germline CDR1 reads SGDLS; CDR2 reads YYNGEE. J was trimmed by 2 bases and V by 3 bases; bases with no gene match: 7. There are 15 residues in the CDR3. CDR3 sequence (DNA): TGTGCCAGCAGCGCGGGGACAGGAGTCGCCTACGAGCAGTACTTC. Translation gives CASSAGTGVAYEQYF.

The chain uses TRBV21-1 and TRBJ1-6. TRBV21-1 is a documented pseudogene. The CDR3 is 21 residues long. CDR3: CASSKDSGGDVGVDYNSPLHF. CDR3 nucleotides: TGTGCCAGCAGCAAAGACTCTGGCGGGGACGTTGGAGTAGATTATAATTCACCCCTCCACTTT.

The V call is TRBV29-1, the J call TRBJ2-1; 10 nucleotides align to TRBD1. Looked up from germline, CDR1 is SQVTM and CDR2 is ANQGSEA. The CDR3 runs 14 residues. V lost 6 bases to trimming and J lost 4 bases; unmatched junction nucleotides: 6. The CDR3 spells CSVDGTGEYNEQFF. CDR3 coding DNA: TGCAGCGTCGACGGGACAGGGGAATACAATGAGCAGTTCTTC.